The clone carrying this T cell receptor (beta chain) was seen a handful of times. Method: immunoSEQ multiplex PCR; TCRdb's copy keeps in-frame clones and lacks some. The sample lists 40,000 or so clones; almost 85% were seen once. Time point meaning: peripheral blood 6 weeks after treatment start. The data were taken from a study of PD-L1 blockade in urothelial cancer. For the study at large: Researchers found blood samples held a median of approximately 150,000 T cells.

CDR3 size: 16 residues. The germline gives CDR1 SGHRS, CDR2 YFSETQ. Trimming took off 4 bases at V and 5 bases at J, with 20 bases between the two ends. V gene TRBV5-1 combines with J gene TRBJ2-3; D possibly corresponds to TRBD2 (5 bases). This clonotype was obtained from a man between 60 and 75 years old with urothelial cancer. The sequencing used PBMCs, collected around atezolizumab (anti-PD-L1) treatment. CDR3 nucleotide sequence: TGCGCCAGCAGCATTAAACTCGAGGGCCATCAAGATACGCAGTATTTT. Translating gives CASSIKLEGHQDTQYF.